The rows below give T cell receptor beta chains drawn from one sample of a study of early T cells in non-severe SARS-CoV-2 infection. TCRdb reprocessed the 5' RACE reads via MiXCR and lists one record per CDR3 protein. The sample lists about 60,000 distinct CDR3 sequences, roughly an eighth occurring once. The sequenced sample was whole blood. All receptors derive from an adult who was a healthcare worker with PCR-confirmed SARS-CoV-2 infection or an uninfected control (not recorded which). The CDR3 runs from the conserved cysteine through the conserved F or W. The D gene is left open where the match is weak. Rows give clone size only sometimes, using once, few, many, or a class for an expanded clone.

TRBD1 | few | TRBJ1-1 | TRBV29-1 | TGCAGCGTTTTAACACAGGGGGCTGAAGCTTTCTTT | CSVLTQGAEAFF
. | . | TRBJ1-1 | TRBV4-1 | TGCGCCAGCAGCCTTCTCACAGGGCATGACACTGAAGCTTTCTTT | CASSLLTGHDTEAFF
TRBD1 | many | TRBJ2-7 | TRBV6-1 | TGTGCCAGCAGTGCCGGGACAGACTTCTACGAGCAGTACTTC | CASSAGTDFYEQYF
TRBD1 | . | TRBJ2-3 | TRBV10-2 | TGCGCCAGCATGTCCGGGACAGGGGCCACAGATACGCAGTATTTT | CASMSGTGATDTQYF
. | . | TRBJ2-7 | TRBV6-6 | TGTGCCAGCAGTTCCGCAGGGGTCCCCCCTTACGAGCAGTACTTC | CASSSAGVPPYEQYF
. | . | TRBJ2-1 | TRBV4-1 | TGCGCCAGCAGCCAATTGGACATATTGAGCTACAATGAGCAGTTCTTC | CASSQLDILSYNEQFF
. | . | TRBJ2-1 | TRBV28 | TGTGCCAGCAGTGACGCGCCTAGCCAACCCAATGAGCAGTTCTTC | CASSDAPSQPNEQFF
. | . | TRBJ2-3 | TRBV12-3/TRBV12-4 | TGTGCCAGCAGTTTATTACCCACAGATACGCAGTATTTT | CASSLLPTDTQYF
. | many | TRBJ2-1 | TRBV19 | TGTGCCAGTAGTATAGTGGGGGCTGAGCAGTTCTTC | CASSIVGAEQFF
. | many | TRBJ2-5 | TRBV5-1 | TGCGCCAGCAGCCTAAGGGGAAGCTCCGTAGAGACCCAGTACTTC | CASSLRGSSVETQYF